This TCR beta chain was captured in a study of beta chain features in type 1 diabetes. Trimming pared 6 bases from V and 0 bases from J, leaving 9 bases between. Germline assignment: CDR1 MNHNS and CDR2 SASEGT. This CDR3 is built from 15 residues. This clone was picked up a small number of times. Its antigen is currently unknown. Staining for CD45RO/CCR7/CD25/CD127/CD95/CD27 allowed sorting of CD4+ naive, central memory, regulatory and stem cell-like memory cells. Sorted populations all exceeded 95% purity. The study's findings and limits: For patients, the naive, central memory and Treg TCRB repertoires appeared more alike than for healthy donors. In every one of the four CD4+ subsets, TCRB CDR3s were moderately but significantly shorter in Type 1 diabetes patients.

The study reverse transcribed the entire isolated RNA, so it sequenced expressed TCRB transcripts. Approximately 3.5 million reads per sample on average were obtained from naive, central memory and regulatory T cell samples. Assay used: immunoSEQ multiplex PCR; TCRdb lists only in-frame clones, some missing. Of some 370,000 clones listed, around 10% are singletons. Input material: central memory CD4+ T cells from blood. The chain is built from TRBV6-1 and TRBJ2-6, with D perhaps TRBD1 (5 bases). The source is a man between 25 and 39 years old with type 1 diabetes. The CDR3 DNA follows: TGTGCCAGCAGAGGGGTCAACTCTGGGGCCAACGTCCTGACTTTC. Translation gives CASRGVNSGANVLTF.